This T cell receptor (beta chain) is from a study of T cell therapy after organ transplantation. Some clones are missing from TCRdb's copy, which holds only in-frame ones; the method was immunoSEQ multiplex PCR. The sample includes tens of thousands of clones, 94% of them seen just once. A remark on this clone: Its specificity is unknown.

The germline V gene has CDR1 GTSNPN and CDR2 SVGIG (reference sequence). The CDR3 spans 17 residues. The V gene lost 1 base and the J gene lost 4 bases, with 17 bases spanning the gap. The rearrangement links TRBV30 to TRBJ1-6; TRBD1 is a possible D gene (6 bases). The source of this sequence is a human patient who had received a solid organ transplant and had CMV disease. This material consisted of CD8+ T cells from blood, taken before autologous CMV-specific T cell therapy. As DNA, the CDR3 is TGTGCCTGGAGTGGAGTCATTAGGGGACAATATAATTCACCCCTCCACTTT. It translates to CAWSGVIRGQYNSPLHF.